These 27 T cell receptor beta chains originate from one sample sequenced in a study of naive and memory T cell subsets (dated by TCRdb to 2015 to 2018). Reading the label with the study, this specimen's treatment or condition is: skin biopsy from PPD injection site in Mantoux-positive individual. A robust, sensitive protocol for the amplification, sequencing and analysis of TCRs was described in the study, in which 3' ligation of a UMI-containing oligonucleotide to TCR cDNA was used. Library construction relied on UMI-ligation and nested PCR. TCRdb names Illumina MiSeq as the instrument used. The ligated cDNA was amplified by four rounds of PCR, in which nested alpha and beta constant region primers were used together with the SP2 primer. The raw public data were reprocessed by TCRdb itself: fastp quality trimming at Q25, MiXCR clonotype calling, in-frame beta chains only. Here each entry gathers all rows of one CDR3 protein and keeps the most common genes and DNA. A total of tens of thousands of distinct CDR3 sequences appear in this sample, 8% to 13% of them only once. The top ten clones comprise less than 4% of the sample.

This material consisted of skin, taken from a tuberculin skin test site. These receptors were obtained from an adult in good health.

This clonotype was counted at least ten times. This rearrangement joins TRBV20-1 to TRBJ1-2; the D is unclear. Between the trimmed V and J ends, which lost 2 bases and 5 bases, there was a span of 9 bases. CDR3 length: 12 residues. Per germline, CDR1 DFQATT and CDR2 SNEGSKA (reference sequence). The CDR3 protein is CSARSAGYGYTF. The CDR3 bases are TGCAGTGCTAGATCGGCCGGTTATGGCTACACCTTC.

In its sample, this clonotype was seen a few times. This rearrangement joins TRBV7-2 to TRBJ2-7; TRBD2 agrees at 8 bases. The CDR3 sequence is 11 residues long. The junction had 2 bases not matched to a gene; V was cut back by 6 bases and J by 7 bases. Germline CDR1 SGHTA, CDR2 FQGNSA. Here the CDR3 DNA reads TGTGCCAGCAGAATAGCGGGAGAGCAGTACTTC. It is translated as CASRIAGEQYF.

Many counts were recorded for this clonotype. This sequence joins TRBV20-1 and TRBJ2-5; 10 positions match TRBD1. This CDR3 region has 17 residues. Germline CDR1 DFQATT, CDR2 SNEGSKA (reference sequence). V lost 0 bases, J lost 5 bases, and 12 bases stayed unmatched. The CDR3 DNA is TGCAGTGCTAGAGAACGATTTGGACAGGGGGATATGGAGACCCAGTACTTC. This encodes CSARERFGQGDMETQYF.

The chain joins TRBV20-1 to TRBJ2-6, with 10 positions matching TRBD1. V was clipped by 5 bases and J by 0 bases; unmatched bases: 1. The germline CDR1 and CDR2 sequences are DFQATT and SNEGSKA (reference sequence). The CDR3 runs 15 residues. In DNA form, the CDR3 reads TGCAGTGCTCGGACAGGGGGCTCTGGGGCCAACGTCCTGACTTTC. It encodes CSARTGGSGANVLTF.

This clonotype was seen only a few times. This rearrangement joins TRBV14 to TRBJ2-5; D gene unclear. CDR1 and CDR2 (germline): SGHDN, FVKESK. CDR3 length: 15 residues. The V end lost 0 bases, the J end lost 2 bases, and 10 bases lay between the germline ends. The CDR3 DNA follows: TGTGCCAGCAGCCAAGATAGCCAGAGACAAGAGACCCAGTACTTC. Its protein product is CASSQDSQRQETQYF.

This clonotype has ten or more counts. CDR3 bases: TGTGCCAGCAGTTTACGGTTTTTAGGCTACGAGCAGTACTTC. Protein product: CASSLRFLGYEQYF. The gene calls are TRBV28 and TRBJ2-7; D is uncertain. The CDR3 consists of 14 residues. The V gene lost 2 bases and the J gene lost 3 bases, with 11 bases spanning the gap. Germline V lookup: CDR1 MDHEN, CDR2 SYDVKM.

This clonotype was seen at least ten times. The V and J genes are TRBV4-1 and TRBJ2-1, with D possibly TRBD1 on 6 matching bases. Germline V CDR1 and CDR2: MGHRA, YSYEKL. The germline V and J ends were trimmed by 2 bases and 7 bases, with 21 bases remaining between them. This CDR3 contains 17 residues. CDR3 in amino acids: CASSQIPGHPTGNEQFF. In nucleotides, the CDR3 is TGCGCCAGCAGCCAAATTCCGGGACACCCGACGGGGAATGAGCAGTTCTTC.

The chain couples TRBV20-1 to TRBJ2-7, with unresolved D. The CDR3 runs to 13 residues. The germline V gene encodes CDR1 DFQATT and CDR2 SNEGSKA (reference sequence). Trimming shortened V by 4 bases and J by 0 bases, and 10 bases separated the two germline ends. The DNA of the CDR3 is TGCAGTGCTATTGCGACATACTCCTACGAGCAGTACTTC. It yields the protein CSAIATYSYEQYF.

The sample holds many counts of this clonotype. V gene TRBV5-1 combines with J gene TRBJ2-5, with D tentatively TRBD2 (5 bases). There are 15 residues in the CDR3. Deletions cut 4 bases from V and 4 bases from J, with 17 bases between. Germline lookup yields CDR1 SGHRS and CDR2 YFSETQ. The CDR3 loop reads CASSIDPGVAETQYF. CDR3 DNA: TGCGCCAGCAGCATCGACCCCGGGGTGGCAGAGACCCAGTACTTC. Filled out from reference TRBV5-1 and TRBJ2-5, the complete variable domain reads KAGVTQTPRYLIKTRGQQVTLSCSPISGHRSVSWYQQTPGQGLQFLFEYFSETQRNKGNFPGRFSGRQFSNSRSEMNVSTLELGDSALYLCASSIDPGVAETQYFGPGTRLLVL.

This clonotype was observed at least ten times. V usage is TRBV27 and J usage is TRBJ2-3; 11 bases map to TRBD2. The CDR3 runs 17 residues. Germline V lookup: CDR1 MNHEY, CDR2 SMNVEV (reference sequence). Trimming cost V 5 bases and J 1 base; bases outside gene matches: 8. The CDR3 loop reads CASSDLLAGDRTDTQYF. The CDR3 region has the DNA TGTGCCAGCAGTGATTTACTAGCGGGAGACCGCACAGATACGCAGTATTTT.

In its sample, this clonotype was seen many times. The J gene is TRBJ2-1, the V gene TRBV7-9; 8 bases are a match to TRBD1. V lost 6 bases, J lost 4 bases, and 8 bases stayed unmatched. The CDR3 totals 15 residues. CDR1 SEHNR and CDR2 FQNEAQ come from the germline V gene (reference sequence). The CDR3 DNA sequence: TGTGCCAGCAGTTCCGGACAGGGCCAATACAATGAGCAGTTCTTC. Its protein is CASSSGQGQYNEQFF.

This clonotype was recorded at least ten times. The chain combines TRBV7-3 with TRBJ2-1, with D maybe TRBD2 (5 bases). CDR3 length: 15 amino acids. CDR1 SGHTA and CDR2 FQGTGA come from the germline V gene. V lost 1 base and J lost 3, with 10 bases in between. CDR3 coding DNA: TGTGCCAGCAGCTTAAATGTGGGAGTCTACAATGAGCAGTTCTTC. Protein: CASSLNVGVYNEQFF. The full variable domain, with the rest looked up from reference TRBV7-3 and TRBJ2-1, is GAGVSQTPSNKVTEKGKYVELRCDPISGHTALYWYRQSLGQGPEFLIYFQGTGAADDSGLPNDRFFAVRPEGSVSTLKIQRTERGDSAVYLCASSLNVGVYNEQFFGPGTRLTVL.

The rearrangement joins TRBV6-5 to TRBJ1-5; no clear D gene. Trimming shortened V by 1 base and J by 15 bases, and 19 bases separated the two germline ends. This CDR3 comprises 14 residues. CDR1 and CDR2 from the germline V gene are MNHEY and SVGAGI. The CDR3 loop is CASSYLQGSQSMHF. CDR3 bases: TGTGCCAGCAGTTACTTGCAAGGGTCCCAGTCGATGCATTTT.

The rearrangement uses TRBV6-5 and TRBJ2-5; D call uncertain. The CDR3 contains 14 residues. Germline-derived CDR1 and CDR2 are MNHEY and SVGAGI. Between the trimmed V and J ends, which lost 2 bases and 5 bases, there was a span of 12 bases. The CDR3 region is CASSYGLGVETQYF. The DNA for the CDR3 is TGTGCCAGCAGTTACGGATTAGGAGTCGAGACCCAGTACTTC.

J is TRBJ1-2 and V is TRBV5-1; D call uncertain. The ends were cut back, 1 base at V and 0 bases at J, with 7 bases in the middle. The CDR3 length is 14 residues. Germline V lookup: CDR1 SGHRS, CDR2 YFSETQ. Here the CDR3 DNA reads TGCGCCAGCAGCTTGCGGCAGGCTAACTATGGCTACACCTTC. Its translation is CASSLRQANYGYTF.

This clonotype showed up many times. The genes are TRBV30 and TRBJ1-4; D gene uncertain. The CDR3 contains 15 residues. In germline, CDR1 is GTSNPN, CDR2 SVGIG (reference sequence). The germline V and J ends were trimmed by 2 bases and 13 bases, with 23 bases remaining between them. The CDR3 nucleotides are TGTGCCTGGAGTCGCCGTCTCCCGGAGAATGGAGGACTGTTTTTT. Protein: CAWSRRLPENGGLFF. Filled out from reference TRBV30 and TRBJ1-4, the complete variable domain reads SQTIHQWPATLVQPVGSPLSLECTVEGTSNPNLYWYRQAAGRGLQLLFYSVGIGQISSEVPQNLSASRPQDRQFILSSKKLLLSDSGFYLCAWSRRLPENGGLFFGSGTQLSVL.

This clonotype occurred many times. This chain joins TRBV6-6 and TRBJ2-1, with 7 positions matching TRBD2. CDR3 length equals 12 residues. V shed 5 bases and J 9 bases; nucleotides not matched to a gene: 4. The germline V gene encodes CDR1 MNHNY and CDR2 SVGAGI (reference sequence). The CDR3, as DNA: TGTGCCAGCAGTCCAGGGAGGGGTGAGCAGTTCTTC. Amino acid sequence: CASSPGRGEQFF.

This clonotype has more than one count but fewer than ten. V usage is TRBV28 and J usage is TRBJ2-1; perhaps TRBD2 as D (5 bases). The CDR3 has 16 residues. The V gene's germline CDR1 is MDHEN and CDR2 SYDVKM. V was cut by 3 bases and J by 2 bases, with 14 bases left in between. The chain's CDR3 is CASSLRETVTYNEQFF. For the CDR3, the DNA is TGTGCCAGCAGTTTGAGGGAGACGGTTACCTACAATGAGCAGTTCTTC.

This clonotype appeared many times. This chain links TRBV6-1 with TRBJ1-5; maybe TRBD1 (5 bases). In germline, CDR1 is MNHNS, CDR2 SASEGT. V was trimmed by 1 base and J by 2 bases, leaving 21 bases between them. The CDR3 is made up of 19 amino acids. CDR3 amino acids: CASSEDKGTGLVGNQPQHF. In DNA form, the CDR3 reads TGTGCCAGCAGTGAAGACAAGGGGACGGGACTGGTTGGCAATCAGCCCCAGCATTTT.

Here the CDR3 DNA reads TGTGCCAGCAGGGAATCAGTAAACAATGAGCAGTTCTTC. Translated, it gives CASRESVNNEQFF. J is TRBJ2-1 and V is TRBV6-2 or TRBV6-3, with D hard to call. The V end lost 6 bases, the J end lost 5 bases, and 11 bases lay between the germline ends. The CDR3 spans 13 residues. The germline V gene encodes CDR1 MNHEY and CDR2 SVGEGT.

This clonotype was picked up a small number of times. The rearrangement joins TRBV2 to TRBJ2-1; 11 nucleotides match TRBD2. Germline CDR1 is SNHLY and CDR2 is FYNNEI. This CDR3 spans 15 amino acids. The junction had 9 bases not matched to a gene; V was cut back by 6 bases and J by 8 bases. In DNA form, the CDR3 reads TGTGCCAGCAGCGAACAACTAGCGGGAGCCCATGAGCAGTTCTTC. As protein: CASSEQLAGAHEQFF.

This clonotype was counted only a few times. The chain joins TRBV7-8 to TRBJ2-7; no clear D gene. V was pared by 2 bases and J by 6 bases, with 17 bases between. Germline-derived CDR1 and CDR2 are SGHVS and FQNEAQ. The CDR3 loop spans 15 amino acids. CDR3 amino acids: CASSLTDSLTTEQYF. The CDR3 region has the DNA TGTGCCAGCAGCTTAACCGACTCATTAACTACCGAGCAGTACTTC.

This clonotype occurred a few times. The CDR3 DNA reads TGCAGTGCTAGAGATACCCATAACTATGGCTACACCTTC. Its protein is CSARDTHNYGYTF. The chain carries TRBV20-1 and TRBJ1-2; no firm D call. This CDR3 spans 13 amino acids. From germline, CDR1 is DFQATT and CDR2 SNEGSKA (reference sequence). V lost 0 bases and J 1 base, leaving 6 bases between the germline ends.

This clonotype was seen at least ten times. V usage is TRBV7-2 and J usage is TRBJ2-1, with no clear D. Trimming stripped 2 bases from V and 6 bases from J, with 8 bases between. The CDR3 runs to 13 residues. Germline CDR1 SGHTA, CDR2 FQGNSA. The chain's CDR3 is CASSLTGLNEQFF. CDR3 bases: TGTGCCAGCAGCTTAACTGGTCTCAATGAGCAGTTCTTC.

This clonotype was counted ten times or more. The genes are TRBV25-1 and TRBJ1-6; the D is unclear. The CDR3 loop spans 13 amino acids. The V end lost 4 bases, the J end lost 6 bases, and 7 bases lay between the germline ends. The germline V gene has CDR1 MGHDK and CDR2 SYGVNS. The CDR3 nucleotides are TGTGCCAGCAGTGGTTGGGCTAATTCACCCCTCCACTTT. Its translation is CASSGWANSPLHF.

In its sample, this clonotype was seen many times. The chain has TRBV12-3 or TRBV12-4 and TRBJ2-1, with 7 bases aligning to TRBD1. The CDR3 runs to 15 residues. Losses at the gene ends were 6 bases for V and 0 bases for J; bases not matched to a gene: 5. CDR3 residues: CASSDPGGSYNEQFF. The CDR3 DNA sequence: TGTGCCAGCAGCGACCCAGGGGGCTCCTACAATGAGCAGTTCTTC.

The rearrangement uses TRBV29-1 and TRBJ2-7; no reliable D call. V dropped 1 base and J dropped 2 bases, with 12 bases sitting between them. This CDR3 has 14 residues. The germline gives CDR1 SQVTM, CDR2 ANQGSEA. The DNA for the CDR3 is TGCAGCGTTGAAGGTGAGGACGGAACCTACGAGCAGTACTTC. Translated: CSVEGEDGTYEQYF.